The rows below give T cell receptor beta chains drawn from one sample of a study of PD-L1 blockade in urothelial cancer. The protocol was immunoSEQ multiplex PCR, while the TCRdb copy is restricted to in-frame clones and leaves out a portion. The sample shows roughly 28,000 clones, 84% of them seen only once. The specimen was PBMCs, collected around atezolizumab (anti-PD-L1) treatment. These receptors were obtained from a man between 65 and 85 years old with urothelial cancer. Both conserved end residues are part of each CDR3. D genes are given only for firm matches. Where a row states a size, it is once, few, many or the class of an expanded clone; other rows omit it.

clone_size d_call cdr3_length j_call v_call cdr3_aa cdr3_nt
NA NA 14 TRBJ1-4 TRBV6-5 CASSGGQPNEKLFF TGTGCCAGCAGTGGTGGACAGCCTAATGAAAAACTGTTTTTT
once NA 13 TRBJ1-2 TRBV19 CASSIYENYGYTF TGTGCCAGTAGTATCTACGAAAACTATGGCTACACCTTC
NA NA 14 TRBJ1-1 TRBV4-1 CASSQEGGRTEAFF TGCGCCAGCAGCCAAGAGGGGGGGCGTACTGAAGCTTTCTTT
NA TRBD2 15 TRBJ2-1 TRBV11-2 CASSSRGGLYNEQFF TGTGCCAGCAGCTCGCGGGGGGGCTTATACAATGAGCAGTTCTTC
few NA 13 TRBJ1-1 TRBV6-6 CASGRGLNTEAFF TGTGCCAGCGGGAGAGGGCTGAACACTGAAGCTTTCTTT
once NA 14 TRBJ2-1 TRBV7-2 CASSPQGREYEQFF TGTGCCAGCAGCCCCCAGGGGCGGGAGTATGAGCAGTTCTTC
NA TRBD2 15 TRBJ2-1 TRBV7-8 CASSSRTSGKGEQFF TGTGCCAGCAGCTCTCGGACTAGCGGGAAGGGTGAGCAGTTCTTC
NA NA 13 TRBJ1-3 TRBV15 CATSSRPGGTIYF TGTGCCACCAGCAGCCGGCCCGGGGGCACCATATATTTT
NA TRBD1 13 TRBJ1-1 TRBV9 CASSVATQGEAFF TGTGCCAGCAGCGTAGCCACGCAGGGGGAGGCTTTCTTT
NA TRBD2 16 TRBJ2-3 TRBV5-4 CASSRDAGGSTDTQYF TGTGCCAGCAGCCGTGACGCGGGGGGAAGCACAGATACGCAGTATTTT
NA NA 14 TRBJ2-2 TRBV5-1 CASSLRTSTGELFF TGCGCCAGCAGCCTCCGGACTTCCACCGGGGAGCTGTTTTTT
few NA 15 TRBJ1-2 TRBV5-5 CASSFLPQVVHGYTF TGTGCCAGCAGCTTCTTACCACAAGTTGTCCATGGCTACACCTTC
NA TRBD1 15 TRBJ2-7 TRBV5-1 CASSLGQGASYEQYF TGCGCCAGCAGCTTGGGACAGGGGGCATCCTACGAGCAGTACTTC
NA NA 16 TRBJ1-4 TRBV19 CASSITPGQIPRKLFF TGTGCCAGTAGTATAACCCCGGGACAAATCCCCCGAAAACTGTTTTTT
NA NA 16 TRBJ2-5 TRBV15 CATSREWEAGQETQYF TGTGCCACCAGCAGAGAATGGGAGGCGGGCCAAGAGACCCAGTACTTC
few NA 10 TRBJ1-1 TRBV30 CAWSARGAFF TGTGCCTGGAGTGCAAGGGGTGCTTTCTTT
NA NA 17 TRBJ2-1 TRBV28 CASSLGGADSSYNEQFF TGTGCCAGCAGTTTAGGCGGAGCAGATAGCTCCTACAATGAGCAGTTCTTC
NA NA 15 TRBJ1-4 TRBV25-1 CASSEDTSRGEKLFF TGTGCCAGCAGTGAAGACACCTCTCGGGGGGAAAAACTGTTTTTT
once TRBD2 16 TRBJ2-5 TRBV6-1 CASSEASGGGQETQYF TGTGCCAGCAGTGAAGCGAGCGGGGGGGGCCAAGAGACCCAGTACTTC
NA TRBD1 14 TRBJ2-5 TRBV5-1 CASSSGQGRETQYF TGCGCCAGCAGCTCGGGACAGGGAAGAGAGACCCAGTACTTC
NA NA 18 TRBJ1-2 TRBV4-1 CASSQGGHSGSGIAGYTF TGCGCCAGCAGCCAAGGTGGACATTCAGGGTCGGGCATCGCTGGCTACACCTTC
NA TRBD1 16 TRBJ1-2 TRBV27 CASSLSGGQGRGGYTF TGTGCCAGCAGTTTATCGGGGGGACAGGGGCGAGGAGGCTACACCTTC
NA TRBD2 19 TRBJ2-1 TRBV4-2 CASSQDAGGGGRAYNEQFF TGTGCCAGCAGCCAAGATGCGGGGGGCGGGGGAAGGGCCTACAATGAGCAGTTCTTC
NA TRBD1 16 TRBJ2-1 TRBV4-2 CASSPGQGLLYDEQFF TGTGCCAGCAGCCCTGGACAGGGGCTTCTATACGATGAGCAGTTCTTC
NA NA 13 TRBJ2-5 TRBV7-3 CASSRSGQETQYF TGTGCCAGCAGCCGGAGCGGCCAAGAGACCCAGTACTTC
NA NA 13 TRBJ2-5 TRBV27 CASSFRVQETQYF TGTGCCAGCAGTTTCCGGGTACAAGAGACCCAGTACTTC
medium-sized TRBD1 12 TRBJ1-2 TRBV2 CASSGTGYGYTF TGTGCCAGCAGTGGGACAGGCTATGGCTACACCTTC
NA NA 12 TRBJ1-1 TRBV7-2 CASSLGTTEAFF TGTGCCAGCAGCTTGGGGACAACTGAAGCTTTCTTT
NA TRBD1 14 TRBJ2-2 TRBV25-1 CASSEQGAVGELFF TGTGCCAGCAGTGAGCAGGGGGCTGTCGGGGAGCTGTTTTTT
NA TRBD1 14 TRBJ2-7 TRBV19 CASSVRQGAWEQYF TGTGCCAGTAGCGTAAGACAGGGGGCTTGGGAGCAGTACTTC
once TRBD2 17 TRBJ2-1 TRBV9 CASSVGLAGGELNEQFF TGTGCCAGCAGCGTGGGACTAGCGGGAGGGGAGCTCAATGAGCAGTTCTTC
few NA 14 TRBJ1-2 TRBV5-1 CASSPEAGLGGYTF TGCGCCAGCAGCCCCGAGGCGGGACTTGGGGGCTACACCTTC
NA NA 16 TRBJ1-5 TRBV18 CASSPGTDVSNQPQHF TGTGCCAGCTCACCCGGGACTGACGTTAGCAATCAGCCCCAGCATTTT
NA TRBD1 15 TRBJ1-4 TRBV7-9 CASSPREGAPKKLFF TGTGCCAGCAGCCCTCGGGAGGGGGCGCCTAAGAAACTGTTTTTT
NA TRBD1 13 TRBJ1-1 TRBV2 CASSQDRGEEAFF TGTGCCAGCAGTCAGGACAGGGGGGAGGAAGCTTTCTTT
few TRBD1 17 TRBJ2-2 TRBV19 CASSIGTGTGNTGELFF TGTGCCAGTAGTATAGGTACCGGGACAGGGAACACCGGGGAGCTGTTTTTT
NA TRBD2 15 TRBJ2-7 TRBV7-6 CASSFARGETYEQYF TGTGCCAGCAGCTTCGCCCGGGGGGAAACCTACGAGCAGTACTTC
NA TRBD2 16 TRBJ2-1 TRBV5-1 CASSPGAGGPYNEQFF TGCGCCAGCAGCCCGGGGGCGGGAGGGCCATACAATGAGCAGTTCTTC
NA TRBD2 15 TRBJ2-1 TRBV5-4 CASSPRTSGSDEQFF TGTGCCAGCAGCCCACGGACTAGCGGGAGTGATGAGCAGTTCTTC
once NA 15 TRBJ1-5 TRBV5-5 CASSQQVGASQPQHF TGTGCCAGCAGTCAACAAGTGGGGGCGAGTCAGCCCCAGCATTTT
few TRBD2 17 TRBJ2-1 TRBV19 CASSPGTSGRYANEQFF TGTGCCAGTAGTCCAGGGACTAGCGGGAGGTATGCCAATGAGCAGTTCTTC
NA NA 16 TRBJ1-5 TRBV5-1 CASSLDGSFSNQPQHF TGCGCCAGCAGCCTGGACGGTAGTTTCAGCAATCAGCCCCAGCATTTT
NA NA 17 TRBJ2-7 TRBV7-2 CASSLALGVAATYEQYF TGTGCCAGCAGCTTAGCGCTAGGGGTAGCGGCTACCTACGAGCAGTACTTC
NA NA 15 TRBJ2-3 TRBV5-1 CASSLPSGLTDTQYF TGCGCCAGCAGCCTCCCCAGCGGGTTGACAGATACGCAGTATTTT
NA NA 15 TRBJ2-6 TRBV9 CASSVGRAGANVLTF TGTGCCAGCAGCGTAGGGCGGGCTGGGGCCAACGTCCTGACTTTC
NA NA 15 TRBJ1-5 TRBV7-2 CASSLSAQINQPQHF TGTGCCAGCAGCTTAAGTGCACAGATCAATCAGCCCCAGCATTTT
NA NA 16 TRBJ1-1 TRBV6-6 CASSYHTKGRPTEAFF TGTGCCAGCAGTTACCATACTAAGGGGCGGCCCACTGAAGCTTTCTTT
NA TRBD2 15 TRBJ2-2 TRBV27 CASRGTSGGYGELFF TGTGCCAGCAGGGGGACTAGCGGGGGGTACGGGGAGCTGTTTTTT
NA TRBD2 16 TRBJ2-7 TRBV4-3 CASSQDVLSGSTRQYF TGCGCCAGCAGCCAAGATGTACTGAGCGGGAGTACGAGGCAGTACTTC
NA TRBD2 15 TRBJ2-5 TRBV28 CASSLSSGRSGTQYF TGTGCCAGCAGTTTGTCCAGCGGGAGAAGCGGGACCCAGTACTTC